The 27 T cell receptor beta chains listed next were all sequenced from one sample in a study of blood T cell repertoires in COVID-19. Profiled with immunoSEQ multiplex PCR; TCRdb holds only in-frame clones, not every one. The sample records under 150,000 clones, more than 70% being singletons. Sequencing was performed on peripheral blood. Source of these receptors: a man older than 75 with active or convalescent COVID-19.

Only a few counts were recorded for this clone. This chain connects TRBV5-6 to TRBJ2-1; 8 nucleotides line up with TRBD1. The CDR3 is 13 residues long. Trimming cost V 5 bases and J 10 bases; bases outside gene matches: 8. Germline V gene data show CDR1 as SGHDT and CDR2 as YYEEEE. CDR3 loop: CASRADRVGEQFF. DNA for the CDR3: TGTGCCAGCAGAGCGGACAGGGTAGGCGAGCAGTTCTTC.

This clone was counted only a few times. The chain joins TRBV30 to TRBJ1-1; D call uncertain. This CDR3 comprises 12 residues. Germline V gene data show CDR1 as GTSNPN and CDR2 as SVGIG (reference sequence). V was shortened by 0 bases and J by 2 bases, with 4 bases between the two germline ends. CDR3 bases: TGTGCCTGGAGTGTACTTAACACTGAAGCTTTCTTT. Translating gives CAWSVLNTEAFF.

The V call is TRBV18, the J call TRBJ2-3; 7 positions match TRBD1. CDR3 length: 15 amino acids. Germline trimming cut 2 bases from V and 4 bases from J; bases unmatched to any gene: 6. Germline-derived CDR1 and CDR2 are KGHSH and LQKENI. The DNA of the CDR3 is TGTGCCAGCTCACCATCGGCAGGGGGTCCAGATACGCAGTATTTT. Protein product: CASSPSAGGPDTQYF.

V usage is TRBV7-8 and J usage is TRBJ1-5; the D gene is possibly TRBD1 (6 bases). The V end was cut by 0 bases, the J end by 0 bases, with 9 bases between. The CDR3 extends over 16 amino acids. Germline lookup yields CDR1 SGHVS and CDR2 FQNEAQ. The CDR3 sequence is CASSLARGASNQPQHF. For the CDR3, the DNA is TGTGCCAGCAGCTTAGCGCGGGGGGCTAGCAATCAGCCCCAGCATTTT.

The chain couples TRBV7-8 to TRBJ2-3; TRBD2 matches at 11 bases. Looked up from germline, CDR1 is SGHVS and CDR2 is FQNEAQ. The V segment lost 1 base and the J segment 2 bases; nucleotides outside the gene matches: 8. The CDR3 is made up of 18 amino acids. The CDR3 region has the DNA TGTGCCAGCAGCTTAGTTCCTAGCGGGGGGCCCTCCACAGATACGCAGTATTTT. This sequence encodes CASSLVPSGGPSTDTQYF. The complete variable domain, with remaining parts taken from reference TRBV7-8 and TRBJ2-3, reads GAGVSQSPRYKVAKRGQDVALRCDPISGHVSLFWYQQALGQGPEFLTYFQNEAQLDKSGLPSDRFFAERPEGSVSTLKIQRTQQEDSAVYLCASSLVPSGGPSTDTQYFGPGTRLTVL.

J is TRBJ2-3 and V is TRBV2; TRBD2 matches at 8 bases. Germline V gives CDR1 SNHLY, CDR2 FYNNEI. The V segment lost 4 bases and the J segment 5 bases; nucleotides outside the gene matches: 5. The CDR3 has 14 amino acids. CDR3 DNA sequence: TGTGCCAGCAGTGTTACGCGGGGGGAAGATACGCAGTATTTT. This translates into CASSVTRGEDTQYF.

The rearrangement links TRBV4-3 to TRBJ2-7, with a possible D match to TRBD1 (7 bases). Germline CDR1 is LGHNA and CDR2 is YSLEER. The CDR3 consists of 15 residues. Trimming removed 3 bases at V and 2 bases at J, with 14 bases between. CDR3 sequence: CASSQQGGGTYEQYF. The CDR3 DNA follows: TGCGCCAGCAGCCAGCAGGGGGGTGGAACCTACGAGCAGTACTTC.

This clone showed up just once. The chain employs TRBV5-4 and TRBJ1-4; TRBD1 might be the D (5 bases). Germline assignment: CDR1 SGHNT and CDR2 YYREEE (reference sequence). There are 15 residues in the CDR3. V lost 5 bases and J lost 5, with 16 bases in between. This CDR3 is CASSRGGGINEKLFF. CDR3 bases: TGTGCCAGCAGTCGCGGGGGGGGGATAAATGAAAAACTGTTTTTT.

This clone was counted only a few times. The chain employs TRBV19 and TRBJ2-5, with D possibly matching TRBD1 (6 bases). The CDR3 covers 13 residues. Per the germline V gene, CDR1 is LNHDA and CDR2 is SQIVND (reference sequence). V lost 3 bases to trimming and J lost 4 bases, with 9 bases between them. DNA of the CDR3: TGTGCCAGTAGTATCAGGGGACGAGAGACCCAGTACTTC. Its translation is CASSIRGRETQYF.

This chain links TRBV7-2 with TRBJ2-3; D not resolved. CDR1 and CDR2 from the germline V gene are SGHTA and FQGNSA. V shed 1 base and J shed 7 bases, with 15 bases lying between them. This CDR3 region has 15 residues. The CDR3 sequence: CASSLEYNVGYTQYF. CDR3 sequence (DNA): TGTGCCAGCAGCTTAGAGTACAATGTCGGGTATACGCAGTATTTT.

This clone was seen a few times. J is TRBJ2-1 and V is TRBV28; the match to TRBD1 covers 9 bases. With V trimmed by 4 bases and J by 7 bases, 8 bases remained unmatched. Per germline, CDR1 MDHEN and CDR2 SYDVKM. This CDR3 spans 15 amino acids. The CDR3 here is CASSSTGTGRNEQFF. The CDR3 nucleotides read TGTGCCAGCAGTTCCACCGGGACAGGGAGGAATGAGCAGTTCTTC.

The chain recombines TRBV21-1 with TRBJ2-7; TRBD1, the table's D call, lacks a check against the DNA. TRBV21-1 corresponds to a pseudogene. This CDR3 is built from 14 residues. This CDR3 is CASFLETAAYEQYF. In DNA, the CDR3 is TGTGCCAGCTTCCTCGAGACAGCCGCCTACGAGCAGTACTTC.

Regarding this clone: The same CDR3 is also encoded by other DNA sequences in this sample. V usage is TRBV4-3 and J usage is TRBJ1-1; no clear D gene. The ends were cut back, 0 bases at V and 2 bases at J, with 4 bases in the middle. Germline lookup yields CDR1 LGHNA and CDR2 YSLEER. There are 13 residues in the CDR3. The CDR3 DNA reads TGCGCCAGCAGCCAAGACAGAAACACTGAAGCTTTCTTT. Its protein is CASSQDRNTEAFF.

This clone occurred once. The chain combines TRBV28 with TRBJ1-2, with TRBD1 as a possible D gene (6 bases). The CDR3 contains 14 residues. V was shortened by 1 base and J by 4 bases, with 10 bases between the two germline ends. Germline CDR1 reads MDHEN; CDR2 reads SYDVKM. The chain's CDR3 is CASSLSRGVYGYTF. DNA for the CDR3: TGTGCCAGCAGTTTATCCAGGGGTGTCTATGGCTACACCTTC.

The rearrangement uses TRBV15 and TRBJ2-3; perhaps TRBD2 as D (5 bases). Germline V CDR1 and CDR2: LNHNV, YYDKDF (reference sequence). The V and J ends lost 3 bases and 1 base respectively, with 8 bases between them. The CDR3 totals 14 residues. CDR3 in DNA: TGTGCCACCAGCAGGGAGGTGGGCACAGATACGCAGTATTTT. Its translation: CATSREVGTDTQYF.

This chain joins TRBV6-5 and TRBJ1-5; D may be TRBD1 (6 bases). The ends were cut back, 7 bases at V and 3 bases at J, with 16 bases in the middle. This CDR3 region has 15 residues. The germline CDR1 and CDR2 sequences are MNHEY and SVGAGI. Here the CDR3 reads CASTPAGAYNQPQHF. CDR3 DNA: TGTGCCAGCACCCCGGCAGGGGCCTACAATCAGCCCCAGCATTTT.

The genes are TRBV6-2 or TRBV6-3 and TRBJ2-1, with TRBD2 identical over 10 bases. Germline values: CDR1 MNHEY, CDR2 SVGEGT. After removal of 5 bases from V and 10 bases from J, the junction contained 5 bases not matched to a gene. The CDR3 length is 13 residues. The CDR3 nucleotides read TGTGCCAGCAGTACTAGCGGGATGATAGAGCAGTTCTTC. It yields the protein CASSTSGMIEQFF.

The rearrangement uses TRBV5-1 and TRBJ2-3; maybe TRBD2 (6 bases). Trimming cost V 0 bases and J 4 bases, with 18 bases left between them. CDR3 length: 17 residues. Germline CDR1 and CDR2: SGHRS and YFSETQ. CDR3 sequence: CASSLDPSDGGSDTQYF. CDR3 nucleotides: TGCGCCAGCAGCTTGGACCCCTCAGACGGGGGTTCAGATACGCAGTATTTT. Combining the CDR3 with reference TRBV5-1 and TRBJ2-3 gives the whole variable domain KAGVTQTPRYLIKTRGQQVTLSCSPISGHRSVSWYQQTPGQGLQFLFEYFSETQRNKGNFPGRFSGRQFSNSRSEMNVSTLELGDSALYLCASSLDPSDGGSDTQYFGPGTRLTVL.

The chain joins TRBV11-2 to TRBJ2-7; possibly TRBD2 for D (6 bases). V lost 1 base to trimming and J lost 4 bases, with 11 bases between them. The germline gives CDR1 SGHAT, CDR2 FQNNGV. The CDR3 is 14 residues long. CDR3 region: CASSLAPGEYEQYF. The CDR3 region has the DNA TGTGCCAGCAGCTTAGCTCCGGGGGAATACGAGCAGTACTTC.

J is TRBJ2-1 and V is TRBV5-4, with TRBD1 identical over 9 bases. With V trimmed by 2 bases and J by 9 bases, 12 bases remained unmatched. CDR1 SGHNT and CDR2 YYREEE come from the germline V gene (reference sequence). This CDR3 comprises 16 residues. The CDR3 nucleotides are TGTGCCAGCAGCTTAGGGGGGACAGGGTCTATCTCTGAGCAGTTCTTC. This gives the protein CASSLGGTGSISEQFF. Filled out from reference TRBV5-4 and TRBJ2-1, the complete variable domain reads ETGVTQSPTHLIKTRGQQVTLRCSSQSGHNTVSWYQQALGQGPQFIFQYYREEENGRGNFPPRFSGLQFPNYSSELNVNALELDDSALYLCASSLGGTGSISEQFFGPGTRLTVL.

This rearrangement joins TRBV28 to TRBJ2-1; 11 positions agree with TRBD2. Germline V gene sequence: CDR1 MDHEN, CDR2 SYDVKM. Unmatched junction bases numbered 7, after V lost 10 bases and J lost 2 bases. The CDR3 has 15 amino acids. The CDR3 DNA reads TGTGCCACCTCTAAACTAGCGGGGGCCTACAATGAGCAGTTCTTC. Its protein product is CATSKLAGAYNEQFF.

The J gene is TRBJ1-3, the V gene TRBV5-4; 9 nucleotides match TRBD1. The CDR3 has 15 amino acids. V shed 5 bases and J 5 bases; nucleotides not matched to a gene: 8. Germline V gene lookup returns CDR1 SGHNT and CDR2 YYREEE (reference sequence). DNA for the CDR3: TGTGCCAGCAGTTTTACCACAGGGGGCCGAAACACCATATATTTT. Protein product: CASSFTTGGRNTIYF.

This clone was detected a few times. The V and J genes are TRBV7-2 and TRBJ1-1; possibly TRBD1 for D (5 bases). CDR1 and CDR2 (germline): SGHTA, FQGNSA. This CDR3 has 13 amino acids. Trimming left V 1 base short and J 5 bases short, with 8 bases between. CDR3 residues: CASSLERGTEAFF. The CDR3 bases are TGTGCCAGCAGCTTAGAACGGGGGACTGAAGCTTTCTTT.

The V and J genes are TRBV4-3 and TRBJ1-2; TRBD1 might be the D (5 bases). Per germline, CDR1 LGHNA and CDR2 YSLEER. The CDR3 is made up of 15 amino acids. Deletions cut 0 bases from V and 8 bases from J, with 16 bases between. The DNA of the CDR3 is TGCGCCAGCAGCCAAGAAAGGCAGGGCATTGGGGGCTACACCTTC. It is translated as CASSQERQGIGGYTF.

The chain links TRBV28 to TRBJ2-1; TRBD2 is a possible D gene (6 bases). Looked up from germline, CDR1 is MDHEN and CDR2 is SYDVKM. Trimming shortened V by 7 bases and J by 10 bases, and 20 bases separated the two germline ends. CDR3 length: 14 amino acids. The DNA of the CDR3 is TGTGCCAGCAACACTCCGGGACGCGGGGTAGAGCAGTTCTTC. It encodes CASNTPGRGVEQFF.

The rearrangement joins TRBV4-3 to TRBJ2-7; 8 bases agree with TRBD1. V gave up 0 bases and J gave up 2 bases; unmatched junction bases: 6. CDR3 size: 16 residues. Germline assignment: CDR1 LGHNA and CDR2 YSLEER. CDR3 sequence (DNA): TGCGCCAGCAGCCAAGAGTTCGGGACAGGAGCCTACGAGCAGTACTTC. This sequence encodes CASSQEFGTGAYEQYF.

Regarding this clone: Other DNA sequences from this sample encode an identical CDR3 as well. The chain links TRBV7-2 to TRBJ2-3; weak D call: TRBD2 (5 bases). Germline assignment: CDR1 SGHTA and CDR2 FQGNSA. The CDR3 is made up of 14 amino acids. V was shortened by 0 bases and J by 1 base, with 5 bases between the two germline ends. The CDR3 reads CASSLAGGTDTQYF. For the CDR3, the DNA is TGTGCCAGCAGCTTAGCGGGAGGCACAGATACGCAGTATTTT.